This T cell receptor (beta chain) stems from a study of blood T cell repertoires in COVID-19 (dated by TCRdb to about 2020). For the study in its entirety: Samples covering the acute and convalescent phases of COVID-19 were provided by collaborators in the United States, Italy and Spain. The material from the prospective study consisted of cDNA or gDNA derived from T cells, B-cell-depleted T cells, or PBMCs. Deeply sampled blood TCRbeta repertoires from subjects exposed to, actively infected with, or recovered from COVID-19 were included in the dataset. The repertoires were released in a freely available public database meant as a resource for research on the immune response to SARS-CoV-2. Samples were obtained from the ongoing ImmuneRACE study (first 160 participants) and from approximately 1,200 subjects provided by 6 global collaborators. Nearly every sample came with metadata listing a de-identified subject ID, COVID-19 status, age in years and sex. HLA class I and class II types, where available, came from metadata supplied by the sample provider rather than from assay-based typing.

Broad study findings and their caveats: The quantity of clinical and demographic metadata differed by source and by participant and was supplied without curation.

The immunoSEQ Assay, a bias-controlled multiplex PCR, was used to amplify TCRbeta CDR3 regions from genomic DNA. The study's processing was this. The number of nucleated cells in each sample was estimated by amplification of reference gene primers within the assay. To quantify the absolute abundance of each unique TCRbeta CDR3 rearrangement, sequence reads were collapsed and filtered. For each sample, productive Simpson clonality was calculated by taking the square root of Simpson's diversity index across productive rearrangements. TCRdb's version of the immuneACCESS table is confined to in-frame rearrangements and falls short of the full clone set. An unresolved V gene accounts for under half of the shortfall where checked; the remainder is of unknown origin. V, J and clone size are taken as reported in that table, and D and trimming were inferred from the DNA itself. The sample table records approximately 190,000 clones; 85% to 90% of these occur just once. The ten top clones hold more than 5.5% of the sample.

Whole blood was collected in K2EDTA tubes by collaborating institutions according to the institutions' own protocols. For TCRbeta analysis, collaborators shipped samples as frozen whole blood, isolated PBMCs, or DNA extracted from either of those sample types. As to this clone: This clone's antigen is unknown. Base qualities were left out, and no much larger clone turns up one base away.

From the cysteine through the phenylalanine, the CDR3 covers 14 amino acids. CDR3 DNA only is kept here, 42 bases in frame from base 1. For this chain, trimming is 5 bases at the V end and 2 bases at the J end, and the number of junction bases without a gene match is 4. The germline V gene sets CDR1 to MNHEY and CDR2 to SVGAGI. Sequenced material: peripheral blood. The source of this sequence is an elderly man with acute or convalescent COVID-19. Recombination connected TRBV6-5 to TRBJ2-3, with 7 junctional bases fitting TRBD1. Here the CDR3 is given as CASSPGQHTDTQYF. In nucleotide form, the sequence is TGTGCCAGCAGTCCGGGACAGCACACAGATACGCAGTATTTT.